These 25 T cell receptor beta chains came from one sample sequenced in a study of CD8 T cells in ankylosing spondylitis. TCRdb fed the 5' RACE reads into MiXCR, producing one record per CDR3 protein. Of 200,000 to 250,000 distinct CDR3 sequences in the sample, 5.5% to 7.5% were seen once. Their antigens are not known. Regarding the study as a whole: Made up of eight highly homologous variants, a TCR beta motif appeared characteristic of ankylosing spondylitis blood.

Sequencing input: blood, either unsorted or a sorted T cell fraction (not recorded which). The receptor source for this set is a male donor with ankylosing spondylitis.

This clonotype was counted a few times. This chain links TRBV25-1 with TRBJ2-1; 9 bases agree with TRBD1. Trimming took 4 bases from V and 6 from J; bases not matched to a gene: 7. The V gene's germline CDR1 is MGHDK and CDR2 SYGVNS. This CDR3 comprises 15 residues. The CDR3 DNA reads TGTGCCAGCAGTGGAGGGGACAGGGTTTTCAATGAGCAGTTCTTC. Its protein product is CASSGGDRVFNEQFF.

This clonotype was recorded a few times. The chain carries TRBV10-2 and TRBJ2-7; D is undetermined. With 6 bases removed from V and 5 bases from J, the gap between germline ends came to 20 bases. The CDR3 has 15 amino acids. Germline CDR1 is WSHSY and CDR2 is SAAADI. In DNA, the CDR3 is TGCGCCAGCAGCTTGGGCCCAGCCCTAAGGGACGAGCAGTACTTC. Amino acids: CASSLGPALRDEQYF.

Ten or more counts support this clonotype. This chain connects TRBV9 to TRBJ1-4; D might be TRBD1 (6 bases). The CDR3 totals 15 residues. Trimming shortened V by 5 bases and J by 4 bases, and 15 bases separated the two germline ends. Germline CDR1 and CDR2: SGDLS and YYNGEE. The CDR3 sequence: CASSRQGMFNEKLFF. In DNA form, the CDR3 reads TGTGCCAGCAGTCGGCAGGGGATGTTTAATGAAAAACTGTTTTTT.

This clonotype was counted many times. This rearrangement joins TRBV6-6 to TRBJ2-7, with D perhaps TRBD2 (6 bases). Between the trimmed V and J ends, which lost 6 bases and 7 bases, there was a span of 13 bases. Germline lookup yields CDR1 MNHNY and CDR2 SVGAGI (reference sequence). The CDR3 totals 12 residues. CDR3 amino acids: CASSPLAGEQYF. CDR3 bases: TGTGCCAGCAGCCCATTGGCGGGAGAGCAGTACTTC.

This clonotype appeared a few times. The V gene is TRBV6-4, the J gene TRBJ2-6; 9 bases line up with TRBD1. The CDR3 covers 16 residues. Germline V gives CDR1 MRHNA, CDR2 SNTAGT. V was pared by 6 bases and J by 4 bases, with 7 bases of the junction left unmatched. The CDR3 DNA follows: TGTGCCAGCAGCGGGACAGGGCCCATCGGGGCCAACGTCCTGACTTTC. This codes for CASSGTGPIGANVLTF.

This chain joins TRBV7-2 and TRBJ2-1, with D unresolved. V gave up 1 base and J gave up 2 bases, with 12 bases separating them. The germline V gene has CDR1 SGHTA and CDR2 FQGNSA. CDR3 length equals 16 residues. CDR3 in DNA: TGTGCCAGCAGCTTAGTGACCGGGCTTACCTACAATGAGCAGTTCTTC. This codes for CASSLVTGLTYNEQFF.

This clonotype was counted many times. The CDR3 DNA follows: TGTGCCAGCAGTTTCTCCAGGGCGAGCAATCAGCCCCAGCATTTT. It translates to CASSFSRASNQPQHF. The V gene is TRBV6-5, the J gene TRBJ1-5; D perhaps matches TRBD1 (5 bases). The germline V gene has CDR1 MNHEY and CDR2 SVGAGI. This CDR3 spans 15 amino acids. Trimming removed 4 bases from V and 1 base from J, with 11 bases in between.

At least ten counts were recorded for this clonotype. V is TRBV4-3 and J is TRBJ1-1; the D gene is possibly TRBD1 (5 bases). Germline loops: CDR1 LGHNA, CDR2 YSLEER. The CDR3 spans 15 residues. Trimming cost V 5 bases and J 0 bases, with 13 bases left between them. This CDR3 is CASSFRVGMNTEAFF. CDR3 coding DNA: TGCGCCAGCAGCTTCAGGGTGGGTATGAACACTGAAGCTTTCTTT.

Regarding this clonotype: Since a much larger clone is just one base distant, this may be a read error. The V call is TRBV12-3 or TRBV12-4, the J call TRBJ2-2; 12 nucleotides agree with TRBD2. The CDR3 has 16 amino acids. DNA for the CDR3: TGTGCCAGCAGTTCCAAGACTAGCGGGAGACCCGGGGAGCTGCTTTTT. Protein product: CASSSKTSGRPGELLF.

V and J are TRBV6-1 and TRBJ1-5; D is possibly TRBD1 (6 bases). The CDR3 spans 14 residues. Trimming removed 7 bases at V and 3 bases at J, with 13 bases between. CDR1 and CDR2 from the germline V gene are MNHNS and SASEGT. Here the CDR3 DNA reads TGTGCCAGCACTAAATCAGGGGTCAATCAGCCCCAGCATTTT. Translating gives CASTKSGVNQPQHF.

Details on this clonotype: A much larger clone differs by one base, so this may be a read error. The rearrangement uses TRBV28 and TRBJ2-7, with 9 positions matching TRBD1. The CDR3 loop spans 14 amino acids. Germline loops: CDR1 MDHEN, CDR2 SYDVKM. V dropped 6 bases and J dropped 4; count of bases not matched to a gene: 7. Here the CDR3 reads CASRFIQGAYEQYF. The CDR3 region has the DNA TGTGCCAGCAGATTTATACAGGGGGCATACGAGCAGTACTTC. Complete variable domain (other parts from reference TRBV28 and TRBJ2-7): DVKVTQSSRYLVKRTGEKVFLECVQDMDHENMFWYRQDPGLGLRLIYFSYDVKMKEKGDIPEGYSVSREKKERFSLILESASTNQTSMYLCASRFIQGAYEQYFGPGTRLTVT.

This clonotype was observed at least ten times. This sequence joins TRBV29-1 and TRBJ2-7, with D perhaps TRBD1 (6 bases). CDR1 is SQVTM and CDR2 is ANQGSEA in the germline V gene. V shed 6 bases and J shed 1 base, with 13 bases lying between them. The CDR3 spans 13 residues. The CDR3 is CSVIIGGSYEQYF. The CDR3 DNA reads as TGCAGCGTGATAATAGGGGGATCCTACGAGCAGTACTTC.

This clonotype was counted many times. The chain has TRBV20-1 and TRBJ1-2; D is undetermined. The CDR3 spans 12 residues. V was clipped by 0 bases and J by 7 bases, with 9 bases between them. CDR1 is DFQATT, CDR2 SNEGSKA, per germline (reference sequence). This CDR3 is CSARDTHTGYTF. In nucleotides, the CDR3 is TGCAGTGCTAGAGATACCCATACTGGCTACACCTTC.

In its sample, this clonotype was seen many times. The chain is built from TRBV7-6 and TRBJ2-1, with D perhaps TRBD2 (7 bases). V lost 2 bases and J 0 bases, leaving 20 bases between the germline ends. This CDR3 region has 19 residues. Per the germline V gene, CDR1 is SGHVS and CDR2 is FNYEAQ. This CDR3 is CASSLITLGGLNSYNEQFF. For the CDR3, the DNA is TGTGCCAGCAGCTTAATCACCCTCGGGGGGCTAAACTCCTACAATGAGCAGTTCTTC.

Many counts were recorded for this clonotype. The V and J genes are TRBV6-5 and TRBJ1-2, with no clear D. The CDR3 spans 14 residues. From germline, CDR1 is MNHEY and CDR2 SVGAGI. Trimming left V 0 bases short and J 3 bases short, with 8 bases between. In DNA, the CDR3 is TGTGCCAGCAGTTACTCGAGGAGTGACTATGGCTACACCTTC. Translating gives CASSYSRSDYGYTF.

This clonotype was counted ten times or more. The gene calls are TRBV7-9 and TRBJ1-1; possibly TRBD1 for D (6 bases). The CDR3 contains 14 residues. Trimming took off 5 bases at V and 4 bases at J, with 14 bases between the two ends. Germline CDR1 is SEHNR and CDR2 is FQNEAQ (reference sequence). In nucleotides, the CDR3 is TGTGCCAGCAGCCCGAACTCGGGGGCCACTGAAGCTTTCTTT. The encoded protein is CASSPNSGATEAFF.

The gene calls are TRBV19 and TRBJ2-7; 11 bases are shared with TRBD1. The CDR3 totals 15 residues. Germline CDR1 is LNHDA and CDR2 is SQIVND (reference sequence). Trimming at V came to 9 bases and at J to 2 bases, leaving 9 bases not matched to a gene. CDR3 coding DNA: TGTGCCAGCTCACCGGGACAGGGGGTTCCCTACGAGCAGTACTTC. Translation: CASSPGQGVPYEQYF. The full variable domain, rest sourced from reference TRBV19 and TRBJ2-7, is DGGITQSPKYLFRKEGQNVTLSCEQNLNHDAMYWYRQDPGQGLRLIYYSQIVNDFQKGDIAEGYSVSREKKESFPLTVTSAQKNPTAFYLCASSPGQGVPYEQYFGPGTRLTVT.

The rearrangement links TRBV18 to TRBJ2-2; D not certain. Trimming removed 0 bases from V and 1 base from J, with 3 bases in between. Germline V lookup: CDR1 KGHSH, CDR2 LQKENI. This CDR3 is built from 14 residues. CDR3 residues: CASSPPLNTGELFF. The CDR3 bases are TGTGCCAGCTCACCACCGCTGAACACCGGGGAGCTGTTTTTT.

This clonotype appeared many times. The chain couples TRBV24-1 to TRBJ2-7; no definite D call. Trimming shortened V by 5 bases and J by 2 bases, and 6 bases separated the two germline ends. Looked up from germline, CDR1 is KGHDR and CDR2 is SFDVKD. The CDR3 extends over 12 amino acids. The CDR3 region has the DNA TGTGCCACCAGTGCCGGGCCCTACGAGCAGTACTTC. Protein product: CATSAGPYEQYF.

This clonotype has at least ten counts. V is TRBV4-1 and J is TRBJ2-1; D is uncertain. Germline loops: CDR1 MGHRA, CDR2 YSYEKL. The V end was cut by 1 base, the J end by 9 bases, with 10 bases between. The CDR3 loop spans 13 amino acids. This CDR3 is CASSQVVVSEQFF. The CDR3 DNA sequence: TGCGCCAGCAGCCAAGTCGTTGTTAGTGAGCAGTTCTTC.

This clonotype was counted at least ten times. The chain is built from TRBV6-2 or TRBV6-3 and TRBJ1-5; 12 bases fit TRBD1. The CDR3 contains 14 residues. With V trimmed by 4 bases and J by 9 bases, 4 bases remained unmatched. CDR1 and CDR2 (germline): MNHEY, SVGEGT. CDR3 in DNA: TGTGCCAGCAGTTGGGACAGGGGGCCGGGGCCCCAGCATTTT. This codes for CASSWDRGPGPQHF.

This clonotype was seen a few times. The chain employs TRBV4-2 and TRBJ2-1, with D maybe TRBD2 (5 bases). Germline values: CDR1 LGHNA, CDR2 YNFKEQ. CDR3 length: 13 amino acids. V lost 0 bases to trimming and J lost 12 bases, with 12 bases between them. CDR3 sequence: CASSQEIGEGQFF. The CDR3 DNA sequence: TGTGCCAGCAGCCAAGAAATCGGTGAGGGGCAGTTCTTC.

This clonotype turned up a few times. The chain employs TRBV20-1 and TRBJ2-1; 10 nucleotides agree with TRBD2. The CDR3 extends over 17 amino acids. Germline V gives CDR1 DFQATT, CDR2 SNEGSKA (reference sequence). The ends lost 0 bases at V and 8 bases at J; junction bases unmatched: 13. CDR3 coding DNA: TGCAGTGCTAGAGATCTTGAGCGGGAGGGCCCCTTGGATGAGCAGTTCTTC. This codes for CSARDLEREGPLDEQFF.

This clonotype was counted ten times or more. The chain employs TRBV29-1 and TRBJ2-7; D might be TRBD2 (6 bases). Deletions cut 6 bases from V and 6 bases from J, with 15 bases between. The CDR3 contains 12 residues. In germline, CDR1 is SQVTM, CDR2 ANQGSEA. CDR3: CSVGRGVSEQYF. CDR3 bases: TGCAGCGTCGGGAGAGGGGTGAGCGAGCAGTACTTC.

This clonotype was counted ten times or more. The chain is built from TRBV11-1 and TRBJ2-3; D possibly corresponds to TRBD2 (5 bases). The ends were cut back, 5 bases at V and 4 bases at J, with 28 bases in the middle. This CDR3 has 19 residues. Germline V gives CDR1 SGHAT, CDR2 FQDESV (reference sequence). Written as DNA, the CDR3 is TGTGCCAGCAGCAGCGGATTAAAGGGTTTCTCCCCACACCCAGATACGCAGTATTTT. It encodes CASSSGLKGFSPHPDTQYF.